The rows below give T cell receptor beta chains drawn from one sample of a study of blood T cell repertoires in COVID-19. The repertoire was sequenced with immunoSEQ multiplex PCR; TCRdb's copy has only in-frame clones and lacks some. The top ten clones hold about 14% of a sample with hundreds of thousands of clones, around nine tenths of them seen once. Material: PBMCs or T cells enriched from blood (not recorded which). The receptors originated from a woman between 50 and 59 years old with acute COVID-19. Each CDR3 is given with its conserved first and last residue. A D gene is named only where the DNA matches it firmly. Clone sizes are given selectively: once, few, many, or a class where the clone is expanded.

V: TRBV28
J: TRBJ1-4
D: TRBD1
size: -
DNA: TGTGCCAGCAGTTTATCCGGGACAGGGGATGAAAAACTGTTTTTT
CDR3: CASSLSGTGDEKLFF

V: TRBV29-1
J: TRBJ2-1
D: -
size: -
DNA: TGCAGCGTTGTGCCTCTCACAGGGAGGGGCGGCAATGAGCAGTTCTTC
CDR3: CSVVPLTGRGGNEQFF

V: TRBV5-4
J: TRBJ2-3
D: -
size: few
DNA: TGTGCCAGCAGCCGCCGGGCAGATACGCAGTATTTT
CDR3: CASSRRADTQYF

V: TRBV6-5
J: TRBJ1-1
D: TRBD1
size: once
DNA: TGTGCCAGCAGTTACATCCGGACAGGGGGCACTGAAGCTTTCTTT
CDR3: CASSYIRTGGTEAFF

V: TRBV14
J: TRBJ2-2
D: TRBD2
size: -
DNA: TGTGCCAGCAGCCAGCAGCGGGGGAACACCGGGGAGCTGTTTTTT
CDR3: CASSQQRGNTGELFF

V: TRBV11-2
J: TRBJ2-3
D: -
size: -
DNA: TGTGCCAGCAGCTTAGTGGGGGCAAATCTTCTCCAGGCTACGCAGTATTTT
CDR3: CASSLVGANLLQATQYF

V: TRBV30
J: TRBJ2-1
D: TRBD2
size: -
DNA: TGTGCCTGGAGTTACGGCGGGAGCTCCTACAATGAGCAGTTCTTC
CDR3: CAWSYGGSSYNEQFF

V: TRBV9
J: TRBJ2-7
D: TRBD1
size: once
DNA: TGTGCCAGCAGCCCACCACAGGGGAACGAGCAGTACTTC
CDR3: CASSPPQGNEQYF

V: TRBV19
J: TRBJ1-1
D: -
size: -
DNA: TGTGCCAGTAGTACCTCGGACAGCATGAACACTGAAGCTTTCTTT
CDR3: CASSTSDSMNTEAFF

V: TRBV19
J: TRBJ2-5
D: -
size: -
DNA: TGTGCCAGTAGTAGGGGGGTGGCACAAGAGACCCAGTACTTC
CDR3: CASSRGVAQETQYF

V: TRBV18
J: TRBJ1-1
D: TRBD1
size: -
DNA: TGTGCCAGCTCACTCGGGACAGGGGGGGGGACTGAAGCTTTCTTT
CDR3: CASSLGTGGGTEAFF

V: TRBV10-1
J: TRBJ2-7
D: -
size: -
DNA: TGCGCCGGAGGCGGGGAGGACCACGAGCAGTACTTC
CDR3: CAGGGEDHEQYF

V: TRBV5-1
J: TRBJ1-6
D: -
size: few
DNA: TGCGCCAGCAGCTTGGTTGAGGGCGGGGGATATAATTCACCCCTCCACTTT
CDR3: CASSLVEGGGYNSPLHF

V: TRBV15
J: TRBJ2-1
D: TRBD2
size: -
DNA: TGTGCCACCAGCGGTCGACTAGCGGGAGAGCAGTTCTTC
CDR3: CATSGRLAGEQFF

V: TRBV28
J: TRBJ1-1
D: -
size: -
DNA: TGTGCCAGCAGTTTGGGGAGCACTGAAGCTTTCTTT
CDR3: CASSLGSTEAFF

V: TRBV18
J: TRBJ2-4
D: -
size: few
DNA: TGTGCCAGCTCACCAGGAGCTGGCAACATTCAGTACTTC
CDR3: CASSPGAGNIQYF

V: TRBV29-1
J: TRBJ2-7
D: TRBD1
size: -
DNA: TGCAGCGTTCGACAGGGTTTAACCTACGAGCAGTACTTC
CDR3: CSVRQGLTYEQYF

V: TRBV18
J: TRBJ2-7
D: -
size: -
DNA: TGTGCCAGCTCACTTGGCTCAACCTACGAGCAGTACTTC
CDR3: CASSLGSTYEQYF

V: TRBV12-3/TRBV12-4
J: TRBJ1-3
D: -
size: -
DNA: TGTGCCAGCAAGTACGGCTCTGGAAACACCATATATTTT
CDR3: CASKYGSGNTIYF

V: TRBV7-9
J: TRBJ1-6
D: TRBD1
size: -
DNA: TGTGCCAGCAGCTTAAAGACAGGGTCGATGAATTCACCCCTCCACTTT
CDR3: CASSLKTGSMNSPLHF

V: TRBV11-2
J: TRBJ2-7
D: -
size: once
DNA: TGTGCCAGCAGCTTAAGCAGGGGTTTCTACGAGCAGTACTTC
CDR3: CASSLSRGFYEQYF

V: TRBV7-9
J: TRBJ2-3
D: TRBD2
size: -
DNA: TGTGCCAGCAGCTATATTAGCGGGAGTACAGATACGCAGTATTTT
CDR3: CASSYISGSTDTQYF

V: TRBV28
J: TRBJ2-7
D: -
size: -
DNA: TGTGCCAGCAGTTTCTCGGGGACACAATACGAGCAGTACTTC
CDR3: CASSFSGTQYEQYF

V: TRBV5-6
J: TRBJ2-7
D: -
size: -
DNA: TGTGCCAGCAGCCCGAGGCCGGGGGACTACGAGCAGTACTTC
CDR3: CASSPRPGDYEQYF

V: TRBV9
J: TRBJ2-2
D: -
size: -
DNA: TGTGCCAGCAGCGCAAGAGGACTAGGGGGTACCGGGGAGCTGTTTTTT
CDR3: CASSARGLGGTGELFF

V: TRBV27
J: TRBJ2-5
D: -
size: -
DNA: TGTGCCAGCAGTTATGGGGCTGACCAAGAGACCCAGTACTTC
CDR3: CASSYGADQETQYF

V: TRBV7-8
J: TRBJ1-1
D: -
size: -
DNA: TGTGCCAGCAGCTTTGGGGGCCGACAGAAGAACACTGAAGCTTTCTTT
CDR3: CASSFGGRQKNTEAFF

V: TRBV7-2
J: TRBJ2-5
D: -
size: once
DNA: TGTGCCAGCAGCTACACAGGGCCCGAGACCCAGTACTTC
CDR3: CASSYTGPETQYF

V: TRBV2
J: TRBJ2-2
D: TRBD1
size: few
DNA: TGTGCCAGCAAGCCTCCGACAGGGACCGGGGAGCTGTTTTTT
CDR3: CASKPPTGTGELFF